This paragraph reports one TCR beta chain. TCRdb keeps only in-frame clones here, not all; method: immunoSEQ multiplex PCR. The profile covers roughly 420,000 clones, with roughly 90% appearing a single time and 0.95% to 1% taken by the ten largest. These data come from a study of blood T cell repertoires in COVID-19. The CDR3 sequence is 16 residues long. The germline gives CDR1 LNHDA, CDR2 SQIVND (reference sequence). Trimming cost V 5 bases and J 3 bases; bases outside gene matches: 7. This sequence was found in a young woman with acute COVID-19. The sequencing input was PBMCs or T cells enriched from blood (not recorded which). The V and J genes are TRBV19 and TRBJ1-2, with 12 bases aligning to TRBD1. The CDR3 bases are TGTGCCAGTAGTCTGGGACAGGGGGCTACGTACTATGGCTACACCTTC. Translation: CASSLGQGATYYGYTF.